This T cell receptor beta chain was recorded in a study of blood T cell repertoires in COVID-19. This clone was found once. Trimming shortened V by 5 bases and J by 4 bases, and 6 bases separated the two germline ends. This CDR3 has 12 amino acids. Data came from immunoSEQ multiplex PCR; TCRdb stores just in-frame clones and leaves some out. Of around 210,000 clones detected, 70% to 90% appear once; the ten largest clones hold roughly 5%. The sequence was obtained from a man in his fifties with COVID-19, enrolled during active disease. Specimen: peripheral blood. This sequence joins TRBV12-3 or TRBV12-4 and TRBJ2-1; no definite D call. DNA of the CDR3: TGTGCCAGCAGTACACCTTACAATGAGCAGTTCTTC. Its translation is CASSTPYNEQFF.